This T cell receptor (beta chain) was captured in a study of CD8 T cells in ankylosing spondylitis. The CDR3 is made up of 12 amino acids. Looked up from germline, CDR1 is SGDLS and CDR2 is YYNGEE. For this clonotype: Possible read error: a much larger clone is one base away.

TCRdb independently ran MiXCR on the 5' RACE reads; one entry per CDR3 protein. The top ten clones hold approximately 3% of a sample with roughly 130,000 distinct CDR3 sequences, roughly an eighth of them seen once. The TCR comes from a female donor with ankylosing spondylitis or in good health (not recorded which). The sequenced sample consisted of blood, either unsorted or a sorted T cell fraction (not recorded which). This chain uses TRBV9 with TRBJ2-1; unclear D gene. The CDR3 is CASSVAVNDQFF. For the CDR3, the DNA is TGTGCCAGCAGCGTAGCAGTCAATGACCAGTTCTTC. Looking up the rest from reference TRBV9 and TRBJ2-1 gives the full variable domain: DSGVTQTPKHLITATGQRVTLRCSPRSGDLSVYWYQQSLDQGLQFLIQYYNGEERAKGNILERFSAQQFPDLHSELNLSSLELGDSALYFCASSVAVNDQFFGPGTRLTVL.